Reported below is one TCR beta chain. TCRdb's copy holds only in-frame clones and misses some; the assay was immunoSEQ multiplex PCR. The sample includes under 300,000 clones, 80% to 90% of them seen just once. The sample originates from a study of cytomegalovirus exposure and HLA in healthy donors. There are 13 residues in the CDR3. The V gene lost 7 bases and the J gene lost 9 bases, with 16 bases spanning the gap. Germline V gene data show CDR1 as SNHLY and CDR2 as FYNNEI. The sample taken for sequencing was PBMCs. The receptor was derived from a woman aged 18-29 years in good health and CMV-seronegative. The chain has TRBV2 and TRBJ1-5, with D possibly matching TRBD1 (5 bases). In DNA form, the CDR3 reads TGTGCCAGCACCCAAGGGGCTCTGGGGCCCCAGCATTTT. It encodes CASTQGALGPQHF.